Following are 13 T cell receptor beta chains from one sample sequenced in a study of T cells in Graves' hyperthyroidism and ophthalmopathy. Amplified TCR beta CDR3 regions came from RNA transcripts. The study used the HTBI primer set for a first-round RT-PCR of the TCR CDR3. TCRdb ran MiXCR on the multiplex PCR reads and lists one entry per CDR3 protein. The sample contains about 360,000 distinct CDR3 sequences, approximately 13% of which appear only once. The specimen sequenced was blood. Source of these receptors: a woman aged 18-35 years with Graves' hyperthyroidism.

V is TRBV10-3 and J is TRBJ1-5; D gene uncertain. Germline V gene data show CDR1 as ENHRY and CDR2 as SYGVKD. V was cut by 3 bases and J by 4 bases, with 13 bases left in between. The CDR3 spans 15 residues. CDR3 bases: TGTGCCATCAGTGAAGATAGGGCACAAAATCAGCCCCAGCATTTT. This codes for CAISEDRAQNQPQHF.

For this clonotype: One end of the junction is discordant with germline, which a read error may explain. The chain carries TRBV6-1 and TRBJ2-1; 11 bases align to TRBD2. This CDR3 contains 15 residues. CDR1 is MNHNS and CDR2 is SASEGT in the germline V gene. In DNA form, the CDR3 reads TGTGCCAGTTGCCCCATAGCGGGAGGGTACAATGGGCAGTTCTTC. Protein product: CASCPIAGGYNGQFF.

This clonotype was seen repeatedly, ten times or more. The rearrangement joins TRBV12-3 or TRBV12-4 to TRBJ1-5; no clear D gene. The ends were cut back, 2 bases at V and 5 bases at J, with 10 bases in the middle. The CDR3 runs 14 residues. The CDR3 DNA follows: TGTGCCAGCAGTTTATTCGAGGGATATCAGCCCCAGCATTTT. Amino acid sequence: CASSLFEGYQPQHF.

This clonotype has ten or more counts. This sequence joins TRBV6-1 and TRBJ2-7, with 7 bases fitting TRBD1. Trimming cost V 6 bases and J 4 bases; bases outside gene matches: 9. The V gene's germline CDR1 is MNHNS and CDR2 SASEGT. This CDR3 contains 14 residues. In DNA, the CDR3 is TGTGCCAGCAGGGGCCCTGGGACAGCTTACGAGCAGTACTTC. Residues: CASRGPGTAYEQYF.

This clonotype was recorded many times. The genes are TRBV18 and TRBJ1-1; D not resolved. The CDR3 has 16 amino acids. Looked up from germline, CDR1 is KGHSH and CDR2 is LQKENI. With 1 base removed from V and 3 bases from J, the gap between germline ends came to 15 bases. The CDR3 protein is CASSPRSERSHTEAFF. CDR3 DNA sequence: TGTGCCAGCTCACCACGGAGTGAGCGATCCCACACTGAAGCTTTCTTT. Complete variable domain (other parts from reference TRBV18 and TRBJ1-1): NAGVMQNPRHLVRRRGQEARLRCSPMKGHSHVYWYRQLPEEGLKFMVYLQKENIIDESGMPKERFSAEFPKEGPSILRIQQVVRGDSAAYFCASSPRSERSHTEAFFGQGTRLTVV.

Points on this clonotype: Just one base apart from a much larger clone, this may be a read error. No DNA is shown, since the ends of the CDR3 on it are uncertain; the CDR3 is the one TCRdb lists. The chain has TRBV2 and TRBJ1-2; TRBD1, as called in the table, went unchecked against the DNA. Germline loops: CDR1 SNHLY, CDR2 FYNNEI. The CDR3 is 14 amino acids in total, end residues counted. CDR3 protein: CASILAGGNYGYTF.

This sequence joins TRBV9 and TRBJ1-2; TRBD1 matches 10 bases. Germline CDR1 SGDLS, CDR2 YYNGEE. The CDR3 has 16 residues. The V and J ends lost 0 bases and 8 bases, in that order; junction bases with no gene match: 10. The CDR3 sequence: CASSVVRGTGEHGYTF. CDR3 coding DNA: TGTGCCAGCAGCGTAGTACGTGGGACAGGGGAACACGGCTACACCTTC. Complete variable domain (other parts from reference TRBV9 and TRBJ1-2): DSGVTQTPKHLITATGQRVTLRCSPRSGDLSVYWYQQSLDQGLQFLIQYYNGEERAKGNILERFSAQQFPDLHSELNLSSLELGDSALYFCASSVVRGTGEHGYTFGSGTRLTVV.

This clonotype was found many times. The chain couples TRBV12-3 or TRBV12-4 to TRBJ1-2; TRBD1 matches 7 bases. J gave up 12 bases and V 3 bases, and 7 bases lay outside the gene matches. The length of the CDR3 is 12 residues. DNA of the CDR3: TGTGCCAGCAGTTTGGGGACAGAAAGAGACACCTTC. It translates to CASSLGTERDTF.

This clonotype was observed at least ten times. The chain combines TRBV20-1 with TRBJ2-1; possible D gene TRBD2, 6 bases. CDR3 length: 15 amino acids. CDR1 is DFQATT, CDR2 SNEGSKA, per germline (reference sequence). V shed 6 bases and J shed 7 bases, with 22 bases lying between them. The CDR3 is CSAMIADTIGNEQFF. The CDR3 coding sequence is TGCAGTGCAATGATAGCGGACACCATTGGGAATGAGCAGTTCTTC.

On this clonotype: It may be a read error: a sequence one base away is much more abundant. The V gene is TRBV28, the J gene TRBJ2-7, with unresolved D. V gave up 8 bases and J gave up 0 bases, with 5 bases separating them. Germline V gives CDR1 MDHEN, CDR2 SYDVKM. The CDR3 totals 11 residues. The CDR3 DNA reads TGTGCCAGCGGCAACTCCTACGAGCAGTACTTC. This codes for CASGNSYEQYF. The entire variable domain, with the rest obtained from reference TRBV28 and TRBJ2-7, is as follows: DVKVTQSSRYLVKRTGEKVFLECVQDMDHENMFWYRQDPGLGLRLIYFSYDVKMKEKGDIPEGYSVSREKKERFSLILESASTNQTSMYLCASGNSYEQYFGPGTRLTVT.

This chain joins TRBV12-3 or TRBV12-4 and TRBJ1-3, with 7 nucleotides matching TRBD1. Trimming removed 5 bases from V and 2 bases from J; junction bases left unmatched: 12. The CDR3 spans 17 residues. The CDR3 sequence: CASSQVRQGEPGNTIYF. The CDR3 DNA follows: TGTGCCAGCAGTCAAGTTAGACAGGGTGAACCTGGAAACACCATATATTTT.

In its sample, this clonotype was seen a few times. The chain has TRBV7-8 and TRBJ2-1; perhaps TRBD1 as D (6 bases). V was cut by 3 bases and J by 8 bases, with 23 bases left in between. Germline V gene data show CDR1 as SGHVS and CDR2 as FQNEAQ. The CDR3 contains 17 residues. CDR3 bases: TGTGCCAGCAGCTTCCCGGGAAAGGGGGAGCTTAGGGATGAGCAGTTCTTC. Translation gives CASSFPGKGELRDEQFF.

The CDR3 bases are TGTGCCAGCAGCTTAGGTCCCGCAGGGGCGAACACTGAAGCTTTCTTT. Protein sequence: CASSLGPAGANTEAFF. This sequence joins TRBV7-2 and TRBJ1-1; maybe TRBD1 (6 bases). Trimming took 1 base from V and 1 from J, leaving 13 bases between them. This CDR3 contains 16 residues. Per germline, CDR1 SGHTA and CDR2 FQGNSA.